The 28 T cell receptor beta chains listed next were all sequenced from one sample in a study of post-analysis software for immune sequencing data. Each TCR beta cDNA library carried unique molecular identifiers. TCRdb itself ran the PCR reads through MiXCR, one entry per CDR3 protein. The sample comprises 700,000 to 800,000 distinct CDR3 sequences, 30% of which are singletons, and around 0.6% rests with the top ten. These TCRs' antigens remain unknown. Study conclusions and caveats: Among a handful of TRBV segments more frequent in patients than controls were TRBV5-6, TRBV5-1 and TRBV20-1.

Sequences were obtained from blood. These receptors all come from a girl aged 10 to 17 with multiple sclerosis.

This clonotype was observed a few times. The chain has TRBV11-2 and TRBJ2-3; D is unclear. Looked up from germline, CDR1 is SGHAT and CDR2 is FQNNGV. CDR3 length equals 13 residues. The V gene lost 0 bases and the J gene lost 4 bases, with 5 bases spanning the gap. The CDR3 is CASSLDWSDTQYF. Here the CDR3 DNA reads TGTGCCAGCAGCTTAGATTGGTCAGATACGCAGTATTTT.

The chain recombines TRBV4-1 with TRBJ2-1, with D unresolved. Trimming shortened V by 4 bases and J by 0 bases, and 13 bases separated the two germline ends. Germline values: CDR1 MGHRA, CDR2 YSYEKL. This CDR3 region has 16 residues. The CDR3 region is CASSPPVASSYNEQFF. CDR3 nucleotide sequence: TGCGCCAGCAGCCCCCCGGTGGCGAGCTCCTACAATGAGCAGTTCTTC.

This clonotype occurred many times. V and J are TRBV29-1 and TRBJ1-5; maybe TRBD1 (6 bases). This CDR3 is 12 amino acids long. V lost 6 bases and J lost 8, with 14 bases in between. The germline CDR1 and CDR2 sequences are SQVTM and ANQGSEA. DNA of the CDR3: TGCAGCGTATCCAGGGGTGGCGAGCCCCAGCATTTT. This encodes CSVSRGGEPQHF.

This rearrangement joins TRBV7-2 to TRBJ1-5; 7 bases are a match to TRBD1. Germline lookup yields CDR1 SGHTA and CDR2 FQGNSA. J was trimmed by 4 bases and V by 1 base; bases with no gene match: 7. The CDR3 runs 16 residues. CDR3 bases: TGTGCCAGCAGCTTAGACCCAGGGGGAAAGAATCAGCCCCAGCATTTT. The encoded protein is CASSLDPGGKNQPQHF.

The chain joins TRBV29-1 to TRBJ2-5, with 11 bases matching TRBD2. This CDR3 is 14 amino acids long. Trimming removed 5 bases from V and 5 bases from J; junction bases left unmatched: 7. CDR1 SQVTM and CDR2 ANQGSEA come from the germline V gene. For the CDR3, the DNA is TGCAGCGTTAACATAGCGGGAGGGCGGGAGACCCAGTACTTC. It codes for CSVNIAGGRETQYF.

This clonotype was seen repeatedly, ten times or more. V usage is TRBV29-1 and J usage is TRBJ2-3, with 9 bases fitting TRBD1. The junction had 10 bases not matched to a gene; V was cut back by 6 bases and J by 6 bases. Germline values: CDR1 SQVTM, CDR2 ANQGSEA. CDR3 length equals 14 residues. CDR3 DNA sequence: TGCAGCGTGGGACAGGGCCGCCTCAGGGATACGCAGTATTTT. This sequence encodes CSVGQGRLRDTQYF.

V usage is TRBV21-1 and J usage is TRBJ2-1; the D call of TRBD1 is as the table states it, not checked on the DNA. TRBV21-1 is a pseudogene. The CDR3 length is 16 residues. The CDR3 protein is CASSNHQKRGTAEQFF. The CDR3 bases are TGTGCCAGCAGCAATCATCAGAAGAGGGGAACGGCTGAGCAGTTCTTC.

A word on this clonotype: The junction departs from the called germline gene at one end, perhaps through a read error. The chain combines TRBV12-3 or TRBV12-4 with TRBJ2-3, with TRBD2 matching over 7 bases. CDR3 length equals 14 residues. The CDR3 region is CASSVSGNRDTLYF. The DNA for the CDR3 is TGTGCCAGCAGTGTGAGCGGGAATAGGGATACGCTGTATTTT.

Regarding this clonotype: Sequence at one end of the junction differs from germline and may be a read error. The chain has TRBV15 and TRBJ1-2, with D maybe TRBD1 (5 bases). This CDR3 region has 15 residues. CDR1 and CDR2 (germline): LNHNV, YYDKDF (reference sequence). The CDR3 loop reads CATSREGPTNYGYNF. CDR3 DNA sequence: TGTGCCACCAGCAGAGAGGGGCCTACTAACTATGGCTACAACTTC.

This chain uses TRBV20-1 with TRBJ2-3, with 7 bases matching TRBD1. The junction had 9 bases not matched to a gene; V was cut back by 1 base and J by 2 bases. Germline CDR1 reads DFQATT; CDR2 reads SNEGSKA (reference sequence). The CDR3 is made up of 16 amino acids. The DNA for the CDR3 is TGCAGTGCTAGAGGTTTCCTGGGACAGCTCACAGATACGCAGTATTTT. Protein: CSARGFLGQLTDTQYF.

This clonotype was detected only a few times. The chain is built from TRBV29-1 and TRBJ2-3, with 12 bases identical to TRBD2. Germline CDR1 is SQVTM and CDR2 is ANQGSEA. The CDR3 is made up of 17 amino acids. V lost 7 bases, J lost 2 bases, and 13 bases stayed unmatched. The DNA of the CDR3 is TGCAGCGCCCCGCGGCTAGCGGGGGGGATAAACACAGATACGCAGTATTTT. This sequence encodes CSAPRLAGGINTDTQYF.

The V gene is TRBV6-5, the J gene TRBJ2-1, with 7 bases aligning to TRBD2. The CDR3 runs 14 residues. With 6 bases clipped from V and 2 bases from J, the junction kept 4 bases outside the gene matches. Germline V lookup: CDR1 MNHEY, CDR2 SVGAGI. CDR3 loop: CASSNGGTYNEQFF. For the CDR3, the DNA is TGTGCCAGCAGCAACGGGGGGACCTACAATGAGCAGTTCTTC.

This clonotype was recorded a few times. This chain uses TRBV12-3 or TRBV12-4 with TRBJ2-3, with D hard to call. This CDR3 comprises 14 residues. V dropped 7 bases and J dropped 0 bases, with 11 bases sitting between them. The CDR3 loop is CASTEVVSTDTQYF. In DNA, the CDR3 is TGTGCCAGCACCGAGGTGGTAAGCACAGATACGCAGTATTTT.

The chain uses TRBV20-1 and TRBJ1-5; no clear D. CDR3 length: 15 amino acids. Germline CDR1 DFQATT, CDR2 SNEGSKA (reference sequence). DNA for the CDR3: TGCAGCGCTCCCATCCTCGGCGATAGCAATCAGCCCCAGCATTTT. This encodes CSAPILGDSNQPQHF.

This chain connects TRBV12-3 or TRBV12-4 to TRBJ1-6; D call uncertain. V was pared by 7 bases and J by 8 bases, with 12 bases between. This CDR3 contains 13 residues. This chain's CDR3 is CASNRKMHSPLHF. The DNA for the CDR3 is TGTGCCAGCAATCGGAAAATGCATTCACCCCTCCACTTT.

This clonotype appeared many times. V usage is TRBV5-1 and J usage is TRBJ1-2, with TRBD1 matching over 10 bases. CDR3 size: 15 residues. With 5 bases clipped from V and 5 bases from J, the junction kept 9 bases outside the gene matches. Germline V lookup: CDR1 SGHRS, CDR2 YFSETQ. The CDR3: CASRMTGGASYGYTF. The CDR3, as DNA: TGCGCCAGCAGAATGACAGGGGGCGCCTCGTATGGCTACACCTTC.

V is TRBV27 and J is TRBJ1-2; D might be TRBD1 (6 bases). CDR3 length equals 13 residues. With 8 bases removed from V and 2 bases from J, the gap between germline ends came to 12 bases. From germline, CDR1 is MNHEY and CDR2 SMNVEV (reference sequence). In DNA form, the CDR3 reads TGTGCCAGCTCGAGGACAGAGAACTATGGCTACACCTTC. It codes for CASSRTENYGYTF.

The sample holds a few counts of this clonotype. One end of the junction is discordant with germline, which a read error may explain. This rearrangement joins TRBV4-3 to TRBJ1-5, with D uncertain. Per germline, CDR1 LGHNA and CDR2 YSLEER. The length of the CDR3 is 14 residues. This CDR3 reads CASSQVQPNQPQHF. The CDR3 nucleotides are TGCGCCAGCAGTCAAGTACAGCCCAATCAGCCCCAGCATTTT.

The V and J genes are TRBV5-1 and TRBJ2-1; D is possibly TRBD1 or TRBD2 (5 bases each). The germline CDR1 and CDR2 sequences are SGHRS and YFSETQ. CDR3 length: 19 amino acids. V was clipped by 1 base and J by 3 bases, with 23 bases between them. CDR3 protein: CASSLYGTRGPGFYNEQFF. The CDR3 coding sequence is TGCGCCAGCAGCTTGTACGGTACTCGGGGCCCAGGCTTCTACAATGAGCAGTTCTTC.

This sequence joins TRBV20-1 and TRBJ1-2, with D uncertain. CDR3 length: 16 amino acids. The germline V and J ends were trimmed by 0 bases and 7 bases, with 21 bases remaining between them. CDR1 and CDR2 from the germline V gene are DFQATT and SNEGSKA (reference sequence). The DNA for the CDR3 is TGCAGTGCTAGAGATGGGTCGCGGGGTTCCGACCGTGGCTACACCTTC. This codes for CSARDGSRGSDRGYTF.

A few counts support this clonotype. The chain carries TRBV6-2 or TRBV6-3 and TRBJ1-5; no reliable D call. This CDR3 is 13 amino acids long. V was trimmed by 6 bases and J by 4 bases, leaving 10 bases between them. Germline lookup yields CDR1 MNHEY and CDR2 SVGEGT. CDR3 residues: CASRIKWNQPQHF. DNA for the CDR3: TGTGCCAGCAGGATAAAGTGGAATCAGCCCCAGCATTTT.

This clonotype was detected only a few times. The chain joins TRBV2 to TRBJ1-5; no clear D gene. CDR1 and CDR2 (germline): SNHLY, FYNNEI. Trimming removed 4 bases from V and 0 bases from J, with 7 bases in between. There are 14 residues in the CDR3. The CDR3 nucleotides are TGTGCCAGCAGTGGGATGGCTAGCAATCAGCCCCAGCATTTT. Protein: CASSGMASNQPQHF.

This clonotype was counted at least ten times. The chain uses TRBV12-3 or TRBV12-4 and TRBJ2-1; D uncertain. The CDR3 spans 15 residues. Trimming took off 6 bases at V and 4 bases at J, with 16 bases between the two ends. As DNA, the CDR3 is TGTGCCAGCAGCCGGCCGACATCGATGTACAATGAGCAGTTCTTC. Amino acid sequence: CASSRPTSMYNEQFF.

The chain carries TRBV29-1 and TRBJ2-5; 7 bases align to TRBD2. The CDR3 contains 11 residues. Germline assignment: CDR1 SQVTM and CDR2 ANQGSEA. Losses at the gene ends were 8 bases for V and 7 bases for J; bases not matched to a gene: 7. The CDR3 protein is CSLGGEGTQYF. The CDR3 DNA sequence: TGCAGCCTGGGGGGGGAAGGGACCCAGTACTTC.

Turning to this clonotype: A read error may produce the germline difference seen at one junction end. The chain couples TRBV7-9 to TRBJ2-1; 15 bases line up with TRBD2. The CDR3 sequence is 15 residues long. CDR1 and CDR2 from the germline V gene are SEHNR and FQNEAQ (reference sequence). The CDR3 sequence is CASRGLAGGRDEKFF. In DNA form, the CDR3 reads TGTGCCAGCAGAGGACTAGCGGGAGGGCGGGATGAGAAGTTCTTC. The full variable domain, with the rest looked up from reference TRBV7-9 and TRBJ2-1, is DTGVSQNPRHKITKRGQNVTFRCDPISEHNRLYWYRQTLGQGPEFLTYFQNEAQLEKSRLLSDRFSAERPKGSFSTLEIQRTEQGDSAMYLCASRGLAGGRDEKFFGPGTRLTVL.

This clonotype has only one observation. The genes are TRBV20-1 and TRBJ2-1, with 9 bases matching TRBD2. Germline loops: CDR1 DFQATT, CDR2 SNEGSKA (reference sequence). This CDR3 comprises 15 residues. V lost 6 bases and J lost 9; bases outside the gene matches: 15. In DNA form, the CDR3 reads TGCAGTGCCCTCTCCCCGCGGGAGGGTCCCGTTGAGCAGTTCTTC. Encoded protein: CSALSPREGPVEQFF.

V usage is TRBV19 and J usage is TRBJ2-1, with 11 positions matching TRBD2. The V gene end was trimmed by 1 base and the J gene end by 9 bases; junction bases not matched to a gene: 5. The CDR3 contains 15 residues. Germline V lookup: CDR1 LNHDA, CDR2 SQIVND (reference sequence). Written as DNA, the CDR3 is TGTGCCAGTAGTATAGGTAGCGGGAGGGCCGGTGAGCAGTTCTTC. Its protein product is CASSIGSGRAGEQFF.

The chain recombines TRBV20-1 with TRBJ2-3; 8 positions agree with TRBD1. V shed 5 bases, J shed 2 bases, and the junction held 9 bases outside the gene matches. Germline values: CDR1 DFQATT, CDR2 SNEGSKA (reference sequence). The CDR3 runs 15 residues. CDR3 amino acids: CSAESGTGHTDTQYF. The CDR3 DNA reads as TGCAGTGCTGAATCCGGGACAGGCCACACAGATACGCAGTATTTT.